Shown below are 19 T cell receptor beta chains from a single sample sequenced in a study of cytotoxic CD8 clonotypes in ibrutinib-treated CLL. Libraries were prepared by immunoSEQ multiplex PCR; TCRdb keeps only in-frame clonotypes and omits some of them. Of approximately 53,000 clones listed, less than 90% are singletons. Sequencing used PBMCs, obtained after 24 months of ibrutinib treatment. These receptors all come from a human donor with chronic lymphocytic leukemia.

The CDR3 region has the DNA TGTGCCAGCAGTTCCCTAACGGTCTTCTCGTTTCCTGGAAACACCATATATTTT. It yields the protein CASSSLTVFSFPGNTIYF. The chain links TRBV25-1 to TRBJ1-3, with D unresolved. The germline CDR1 and CDR2 sequences are MGHDK and SYGVNS. This CDR3 spans 18 amino acids. The V end lost 5 bases, the J end lost 2 bases, and 22 bases lay between the germline ends.

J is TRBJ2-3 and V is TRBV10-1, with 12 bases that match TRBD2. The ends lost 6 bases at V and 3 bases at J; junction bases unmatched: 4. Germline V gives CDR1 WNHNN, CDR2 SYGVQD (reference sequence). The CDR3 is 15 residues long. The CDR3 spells CASRPGLAGTDTQYF. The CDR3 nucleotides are TGCGCCAGCAGGCCTGGACTAGCGGGAACAGATACGCAGTATTTT.

Written as DNA, the CDR3 is TGTGCCAGCAGCTTAAGCCGGGGAGAGGACTACGAGCAGTACTTC. It is translated as CASSLSRGEDYEQYF. V and J are TRBV11-3 and TRBJ2-7; perhaps TRBD2 as D (5 bases). The CDR3 is 15 amino acids. V gave up 2 bases and J gave up 3 bases, with 14 bases separating them. In germline, CDR1 is SGHNT, CDR2 YENEEA.

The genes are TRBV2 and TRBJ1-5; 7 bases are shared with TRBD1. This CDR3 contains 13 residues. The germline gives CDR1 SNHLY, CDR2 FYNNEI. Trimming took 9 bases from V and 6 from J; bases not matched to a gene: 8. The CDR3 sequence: CASQGEASQPQHF. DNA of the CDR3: TGTGCCAGTCAGGGGGAAGCGAGTCAGCCCCAGCATTTT.

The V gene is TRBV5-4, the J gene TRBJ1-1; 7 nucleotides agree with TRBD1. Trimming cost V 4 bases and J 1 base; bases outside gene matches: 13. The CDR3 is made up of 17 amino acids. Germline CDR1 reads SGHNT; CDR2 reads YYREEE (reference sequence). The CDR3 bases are TGTGCCAGCAGCCAAGGTCCTCGTGGGACAGCGAACACTGAAGCTTTCTTT. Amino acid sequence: CASSQGPRGTANTEAFF.

The CDR3 protein is CASSIVTDSNQPQHF. The CDR3 coding sequence is TGTGCCAGTAGTATAGTGACAGATAGCAATCAGCCCCAGCATTTT. The genes are TRBV19 and TRBJ1-5, with D maybe TRBD1 (5 bases). CDR1 LNHDA and CDR2 SQIVND come from the germline V gene (reference sequence). The germline V and J ends were trimmed by 1 base and 0 bases, with 7 bases remaining between them. The CDR3 spans 15 residues.

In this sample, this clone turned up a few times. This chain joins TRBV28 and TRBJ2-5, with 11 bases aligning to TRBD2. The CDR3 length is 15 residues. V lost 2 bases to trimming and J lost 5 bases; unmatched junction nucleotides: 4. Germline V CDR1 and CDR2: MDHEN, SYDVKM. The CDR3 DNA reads TGTGCCAGCAGTTTAACTAGCGGGAGTATGGAGACCCAGTACTTC. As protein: CASSLTSGSMETQYF.

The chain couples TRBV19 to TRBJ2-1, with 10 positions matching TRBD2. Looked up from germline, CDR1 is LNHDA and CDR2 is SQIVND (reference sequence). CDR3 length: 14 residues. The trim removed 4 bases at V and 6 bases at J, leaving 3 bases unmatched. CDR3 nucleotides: TGTGCCAGTAGTAAAAGCGGGAGGGGCAATGAGCAGTTCTTC. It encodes CASSKSGRGNEQFF.

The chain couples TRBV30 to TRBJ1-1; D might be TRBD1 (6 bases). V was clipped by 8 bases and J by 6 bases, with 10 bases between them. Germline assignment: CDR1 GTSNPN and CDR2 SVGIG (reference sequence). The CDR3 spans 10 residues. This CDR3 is CAHGQSEAFF. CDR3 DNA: TGTGCCCACGGACAGTCTGAAGCTTTCTTT.

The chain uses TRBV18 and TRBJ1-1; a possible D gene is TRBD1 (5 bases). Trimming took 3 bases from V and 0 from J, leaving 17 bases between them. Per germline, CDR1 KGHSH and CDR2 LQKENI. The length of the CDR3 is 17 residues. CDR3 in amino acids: CASSPPGLEGMNTEAFF. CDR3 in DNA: TGTGCCAGCTCACCCCCGGGCTTGGAGGGGATGAACACTGAAGCTTTCTTT.

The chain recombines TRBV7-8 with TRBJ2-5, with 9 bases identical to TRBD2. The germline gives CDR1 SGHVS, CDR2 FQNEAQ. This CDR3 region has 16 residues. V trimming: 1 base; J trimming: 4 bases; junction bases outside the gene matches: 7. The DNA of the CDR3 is TGTGCCAGCAGCTTAGAAATAGCGGGGGAACGAGAGACCCAGTACTTC. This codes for CASSLEIAGERETQYF.

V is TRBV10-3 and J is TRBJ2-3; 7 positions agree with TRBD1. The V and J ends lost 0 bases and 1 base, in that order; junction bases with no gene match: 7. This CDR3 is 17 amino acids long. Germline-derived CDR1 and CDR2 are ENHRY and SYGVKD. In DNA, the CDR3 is TGTGCCATCAGTGAGTCGAGGGGGCAGGCGGGCACAGATACGCAGTATTTT. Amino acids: CAISESRGQAGTDTQYF.

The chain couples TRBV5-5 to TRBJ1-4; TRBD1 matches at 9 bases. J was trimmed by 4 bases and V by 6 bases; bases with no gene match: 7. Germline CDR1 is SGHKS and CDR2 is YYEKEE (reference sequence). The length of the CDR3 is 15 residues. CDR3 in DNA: TGTGCCAGCAACAAACCGGGACAGGGTAATGAAAAACTGTTTTTT. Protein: CASNKPGQGNEKLFF. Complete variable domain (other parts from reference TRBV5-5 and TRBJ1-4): DAGVTQSPTHLIKTRGQQVTLRCSPISGHKSVSWYQQVLGQGPQFIFQYYEKEERGRGNFPDRFSARQFPNYSSELNVNALLLGDSALYLCASNKPGQGNEKLFFGSGTQLSVL.

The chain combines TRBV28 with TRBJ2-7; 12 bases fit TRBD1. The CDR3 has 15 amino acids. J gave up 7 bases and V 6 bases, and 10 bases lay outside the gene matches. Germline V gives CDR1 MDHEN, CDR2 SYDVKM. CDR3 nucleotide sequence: TGTGCCAGCAGCCCCACGGGACAGGGGGCGGGTGAGCAGTACTTC. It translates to CASSPTGQGAGEQYF.

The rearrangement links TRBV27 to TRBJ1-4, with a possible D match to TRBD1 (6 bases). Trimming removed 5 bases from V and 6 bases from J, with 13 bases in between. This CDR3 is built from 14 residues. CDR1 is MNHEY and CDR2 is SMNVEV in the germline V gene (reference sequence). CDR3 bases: TGTGCCAGCAGTCCGGGGGCCAGGGATGAAAAACTGTTTTTT. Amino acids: CASSPGARDEKLFF.

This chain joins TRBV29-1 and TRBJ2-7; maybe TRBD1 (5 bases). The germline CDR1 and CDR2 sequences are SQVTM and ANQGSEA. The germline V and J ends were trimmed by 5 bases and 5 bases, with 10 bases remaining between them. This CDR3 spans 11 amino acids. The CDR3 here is CSVSTRDEQYF. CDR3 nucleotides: TGCAGCGTTTCAACCAGGGACGAGCAGTACTTC.

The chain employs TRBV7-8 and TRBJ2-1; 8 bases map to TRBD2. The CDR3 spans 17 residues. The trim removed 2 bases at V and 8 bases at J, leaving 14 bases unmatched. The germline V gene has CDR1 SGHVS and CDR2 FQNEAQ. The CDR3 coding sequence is TGTGCCAGCAGCTTACCGAGTCTAGCGGGCATGGACCATGAGCAGTTCTTC. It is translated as CASSLPSLAGMDHEQFF. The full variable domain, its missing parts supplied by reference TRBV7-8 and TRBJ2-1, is GAGVSQSPRYKVAKRGQDVALRCDPISGHVSLFWYQQALGQGPEFLTYFQNEAQLDKSGLPSDRFFAERPEGSVSTLKIQRTQQEDSAVYLCASSLPSLAGMDHEQFFGPGTRLTVL.

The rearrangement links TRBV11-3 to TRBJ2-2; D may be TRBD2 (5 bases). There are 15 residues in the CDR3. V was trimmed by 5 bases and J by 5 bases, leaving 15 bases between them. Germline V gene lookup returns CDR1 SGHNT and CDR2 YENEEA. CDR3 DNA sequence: TGTGCCAGCAGCCCGGAAGGCGGAGGTACCGGGGAGCTGTTTTTT. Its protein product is CASSPEGGGTGELFF.

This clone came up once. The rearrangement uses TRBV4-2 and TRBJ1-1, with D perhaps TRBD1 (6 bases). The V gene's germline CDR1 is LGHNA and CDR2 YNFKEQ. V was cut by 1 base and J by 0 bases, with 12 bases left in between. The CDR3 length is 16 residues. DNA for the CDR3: TGTGCCAGCAGCCAAGGGGAAAGGACAGTGAACACTGAAGCTTTCTTT. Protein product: CASSQGERTVNTEAFF.